This TCR beta chain was recorded in a study of vaccination and CD4 T cells after COVID-19. Study summary: The post-COVID samples were taken a median about three months after diagnosis, anywhere from 35 to 161. Study-wide results and limits: Convalescent patients gained a median 86.3% of their reactive clones only post-vaccination.

Looked up from germline, CDR1 is MNHNS and CDR2 is SASEGT. The CDR3 has 14 amino acids. V lost 7 bases to trimming and J lost 1 base, with 13 bases between them. The Oncomine TCR Beta short-read assay sequenced DNA from cultured CD4+ T cells. The source of extracted genomic DNA was cultured CD4+ T cells. TCRdb called the PCR reads again in MiXCR, with one record for every CDR3 protein. The sample lists more than 13,000 distinct CDR3 sequences; less than 70% were seen once. Treatment given: approximately 10-day PBMC culture with coronavirus spike peptide pools or control peptides (ViraFEST assay). PBMCs were cultured at fewer than 2.5 million per well with 8 to 10 IU/ml IL-2 and about 10 ug/ml peptide pools. As for this clonotype: Its target is unknown.

The chain links TRBV6-1 to TRBJ1-1; D unclear. This specimen was CD4+ T cells from blood, cultured in vitro, taken before SARS-CoV-2 vaccination. The receptor's source is a human donor who had recovered from COVID-19. The CDR3 coding sequence is TGTGCCAGCACCACTAGGGCATCGAACACTGAAGCTTTCTTT. It codes for CASTTRASNTEAFF.